The present T cell receptor beta chain was sequenced within a study of OX40 agonist ivuxolimab in advanced cancers. Study-level findings and limits: Partial responders at 0.1-3.0 mg/kg had among the lowest clonal expansion.

Sequenced by immunoSEQ multiplex PCR; TCRdb stores in-frame clones only, minus some. The table has 100,000 or so clones, roughly 84% seen once. Deletions cut 4 bases from V and 3 bases from J, with 7 bases between. CDR3 length: 12 amino acids. The germline CDR1 and CDR2 sequences are SNHLY and FYNNEI. Note on this clone: Antigen specificity is unknown.

The input for sequencing was CD4+ or CD8+ T cells sorted from blood, taken in a trial of the OX40 agonist ivuxolimab. This clonotype was sampled from an adult with an advanced solid tumor such as melanoma, head and neck, liver or kidney cancer. The V and J genes are TRBV2 and TRBJ2-7, with D maybe TRBD2 (5 bases). CDR3 residues: CASSVRGYEQYF. CDR3 bases: TGTGCCAGCAGTGTTCGGGGCTACGAGCAGTACTTC.